This section outlines one T cell receptor beta chain sequence together with its context. The antigen remains undetermined. The data were taken from a study of T cell responses to AZD1222 COVID-19 vaccine. The CDR3 is made up of 14 amino acids. Trimming cost V 5 bases and J 8 bases; bases outside gene matches: 12. The germline V gene encodes CDR1 SGHNT and CDR2 YYREEE (reference sequence). Data came from immunoSEQ multiplex PCR; TCRdb stores just in-frame clones and leaves some out. The table shows 180,000 or so clones, with less than 95% occurring only once. Study observations and caveats: The CD4 TCRs associated with vaccination extended across spike and predominated at 160-218 and 743-854. Donors were chiefly white British, with a greater number of females, and clonal diversity was perhaps underestimated.

The rearrangement links TRBV5-4 to TRBJ1-2; 7 bases map to TRBD1. The sequence derives from an adult in good health. Material: peripheral blood, obtained on day 0 of AZD1222 vaccination. DNA for the CDR3: TGTGCCAGCAGTCTGGACAGGCCCTTAGGAGGCTACACCTTC. Translating it yields CASSLDRPLGGYTF.